Listed here is a single TCR beta chain. The entry originates in a study of blood T cell repertoires in COVID-19. The protocol was immunoSEQ multiplex PCR, while the TCRdb copy is restricted to in-frame clones and leaves out a portion. The sample holds more than 200,000 clones, about 85% seen once. The germline CDR1 and CDR2 sequences are LNHDA and SQIVND (reference sequence). There are 13 residues in the CDR3. Germline trimming cut 5 bases from V and 3 bases from J; bases unmatched to any gene: 2. The receptor comes from a man aged 55 to 69 with acute or convalescent COVID-19. J is TRBJ2-7 and V is TRBV19; 9 positions agree with TRBD1. Input material: peripheral blood. CDR3 nucleotides: TGTGCCAGTAGTGGGGGACAGGGCTACGAGCAGTACTTC. This sequence encodes CASSGGQGYEQYF.